The rows below give T cell receptor beta chains drawn from one sample of a study of blood T cell repertoires in COVID-19. Method: immunoSEQ multiplex PCR; TCRdb's copy keeps in-frame clones and lacks some. The repertoire holds approximately 50,000 clones, with approximately 87% as singletons. Sequencing was performed on peripheral blood. These receptors originate from a human donor in a cohort sampled during active COVID-19. CDR3s include the opening cysteine and the closing phenylalanine or tryptophan. Each record gives: CDR3 DNA, CDR3 protein, V gene, J gene, D gene, clone size. D genes are given only for firm matches. Some rows mark clone size as missing; the rest say once, few, many or name a class of expanded clone.

cdr3_nt: TGTGCCAGCAGCCCCGAACTAGCGGGGGGGCGTATTCAGTACTTC; cdr3_aa: CASSPELAGGRIQYF; v_call: TRBV7-2; j_call: TRBJ2-4; d_call: TRBD2; clone_size: NA
cdr3_nt: TGTGCCAGCAGCGTAGGATGGGACAGGGGCCACGAGCAGTACTTC; cdr3_aa: CASSVGWDRGHEQYF; v_call: TRBV9; j_call: TRBJ2-7; d_call: TRBD1; clone_size: NA
cdr3_nt: TGTGCCAGCAGTTACACGCCGGGAGGTTCAGGGACCAATTTAGTCTACGAGCAGTACTTC; cdr3_aa: CASSYTPGGSGTNLVYEQYF; v_call: TRBV6-2/TRBV6-3; j_call: TRBJ2-7; d_call: TRBD2; clone_size: few
cdr3_nt: TGTGCCTGGAGTTATTACTCTGGAAACACCATATATTTT; cdr3_aa: CAWSYYSGNTIYF; v_call: TRBV30; j_call: TRBJ1-3; d_call: NA; clone_size: NA
cdr3_nt: TGTGCCAGCAGCTTAAATGGTCAGGTATTGAACACTGAAGCTTTCTTT; cdr3_aa: CASSLNGQVLNTEAFF; v_call: TRBV7-8; j_call: TRBJ1-1; d_call: NA; clone_size: NA
cdr3_nt: TGTGCCACCAGCAGAGGTCAGGGACAGGGTCAAGAGACCCAGTACTTC; cdr3_aa: CATSRGQGQGQETQYF; v_call: TRBV15; j_call: TRBJ2-5; d_call: TRBD1; clone_size: NA
cdr3_nt: TGCGCCAGCAGCCCTCTAGCGGGGGGCTACGAGCAGTACTTC; cdr3_aa: CASSPLAGGYEQYF; v_call: TRBV4-1; j_call: TRBJ2-7; d_call: TRBD2; clone_size: NA
cdr3_nt: TGTGCCAGCAGTTACCCGGGACAGGGGACTACTGAAGCTTTCTTT; cdr3_aa: CASSYPGQGTTEAFF; v_call: TRBV6-5; j_call: TRBJ1-1; d_call: TRBD1; clone_size: NA
cdr3_nt: TGTGCCAGCAGTGAACTAGGGGACTTCCATGGCTACACCTTC; cdr3_aa: CASSELGDFHGYTF; v_call: TRBV6-1; j_call: TRBJ1-2; d_call: NA; clone_size: NA
cdr3_nt: TGTGCCTGGAACAGTGGACAGGGATGGAATTCACCCCTCCACTTT; cdr3_aa: CAWNSGQGWNSPLHF; v_call: TRBV30; j_call: TRBJ1-6; d_call: TRBD1; clone_size: NA
cdr3_nt: TGTGCCCATCCGGTCGGGTGGGTCGCCCGTGGAGCTTTCTTT; cdr3_aa: CAHPVGWVARGAFF; v_call: TRBV27; j_call: TRBJ1-1; d_call: NA; clone_size: NA
cdr3_nt: TGTGCCAGCAGCAGGGACAGGGGGCCGGATTCACCCCTCCACTTT; cdr3_aa: CASSRDRGPDSPLHF; v_call: TRBV7-9; j_call: TRBJ1-6; d_call: TRBD1; clone_size: NA